Presented here are 23 T cell receptor beta chains from one specimen sequenced in a study of T cells in Graves' hyperthyroidism and ophthalmopathy (dated by TCRdb to the late 2010s). Library generation was performed with multiplex PCR. The sequencer was an Illumina HiSeq 2000. Amplification of TCR beta CDR3 regions was carried out from RNA transcripts. A first-round RT-PCR of the TCR CDR3 used the HTBI primer set with the Qiagen OneStep RT-PCR kit. The raw public reads went through TCRdb reprocessing: fastp at Q25, MiXCR clone calling, in-frame beta chains kept. Merged by CDR3 protein, the rows form single entries marked with the most common genes and DNA. The sample records around 800,000 distinct CDR3 sequences, 38% of which are singletons. Approximately 8.7% of the sample goes to the ten largest clones. What was sequenced was blood. These receptors were collected from a man between 18 and 29 years old with Graves' hyperthyroidism.

The V and J genes are TRBV5-1 and TRBJ1-3; 7 bases match TRBD1. Germline CDR1 SGHRS, CDR2 YFSETQ. CDR3 length: 14 amino acids. V trimming: 0 bases; J trimming: 6 bases; junction bases outside the gene matches: 3. Here the CDR3 reads CASSLVQGENTIYF. The CDR3 nucleotides read TGCGCCAGCAGCTTGGTTCAGGGGGAAAACACCATATATTTT.

The table lists this clonotype with many counts. V and J are TRBV20-1 and TRBJ2-5; no clear D gene. CDR1 DFQATT and CDR2 SNEGSKA come from the germline V gene (reference sequence). This CDR3 is built from 11 residues. V lost 6 bases to trimming and J lost 5 bases, with 10 bases between them. The CDR3 reads CSAVPLETQYF. The DNA for the CDR3 is TGCAGTGCGGTCCCCCTCGAGACCCAGTACTTC.

The chain joins TRBV2 to TRBJ1-1, with D possibly TRBD1 on 5 matching bases. The CDR3 spans 13 residues. V lost 11 bases to trimming and J lost 0 bases, with 13 bases between them. The germline CDR1 and CDR2 sequences are SNHLY and FYNNEI. In DNA, the CDR3 is TGTGCCGGGGGAATGGGACTGAACACTGAAGCTTTCTTT. Amino acids: CAGGMGLNTEAFF.

The chain carries TRBV7-9 and TRBJ1-2, with unresolved D. In germline, CDR1 is SEHNR, CDR2 FQNEAQ (reference sequence). The CDR3 has 15 amino acids. With 1 base removed from V and 4 bases from J, the gap between germline ends came to 13 bases. The CDR3 bases are TGTGCCAGCAGCTTAGACCGTGGAAACTCCTATGGCTACACCTTC. Encoded protein: CASSLDRGNSYGYTF.

CDR3 amino acids: CATSSEGANNQPQHF. The CDR3 coding sequence is TGTGCCACCAGCAGCGAAGGGGCAAACAATCAGCCCCAGCATTTT. This rearrangement joins TRBV15 to TRBJ1-5, with D tentatively TRBD1 (5 bases). Germline CDR1 is LNHNV and CDR2 is YYDKDF (reference sequence). The length of the CDR3 is 15 residues. V dropped 3 bases and J dropped 3 bases, with 12 bases sitting between them.

A few counts support this clonotype. The chain has TRBV7-8 and TRBJ2-5; 12 nucleotides align to TRBD2. Germline CDR1 SGHVS, CDR2 FQNEAQ. J lost 5 bases, V lost 5 bases, and 9 bases had no gene match. This CDR3 spans 16 amino acids. The CDR3 bases are TGTGCCAGCAGCGCGTCTAGCGGGGGGGCCTGGGAGACCCAGTACTTC. Translation: CASSASSGGAWETQYF.

This clonotype is a singleton in its sample. At one boundary the junction diverges from the germline segment, which might be a read error. This CDR3 reads CASSQGEGVVAGELFF. The DNA of the CDR3 is TGCGCCAGCAGCCAAGGAGAGGGAGTCGTGGCCGGGGAGCTGTTTTTT. The rearrangement joins TRBV7-6 to TRBJ2-2; a weak D match, TRBD2 (5 bases). The CDR3 extends over 16 amino acids. Per the germline V gene, CDR1 is SGHVS and CDR2 is FNYEAQ.

Notes on this clonotype: With a much larger clone just one base away, this may be a read error. The conserved final phenylalanine or tryptophan is absent from the CDR3, which likely points to a read error. The chain links TRBV20-1 to TRBJ1-1; maybe TRBD1 (5 bases). The CDR3 totals 12 residues. Germline loops: CDR1 DFQATT, CDR2 SNEGSKA (reference sequence). The V end was cut by 0 bases, the J end by 8 bases, with 10 bases between. The chain's CDR3 is CSARDGTNEAFL. The CDR3 bases are TGCAGTGCTAGAGATGGGACCAACGAAGCTTTCCTT.

This clonotype was recorded many times. This chain links TRBV7-6 with TRBJ2-6; no clear D. The CDR3 spans 15 residues. Deletions cut 1 base from V and 4 bases from J, with 8 bases between. Per the germline V gene, CDR1 is SGHVS and CDR2 is FNYEAQ. CDR3 coding DNA: TGTGCCAGCAGCTTAGGTGCCTCCGGGGCCAACGTCCTGACTTTC. Amino acids: CASSLGASGANVLTF.

The chain combines TRBV27 with TRBJ2-2, with unresolved D. The V end was cut by 6 bases, the J end by 7 bases, with 9 bases between. The length of the CDR3 is 12 residues. CDR1 MNHEY and CDR2 SMNVEV come from the germline V gene (reference sequence). CDR3 sequence (DNA): TGTGCCAGCAGCCCCCCCGACGGGGAGCTGTTTTTT. Its protein is CASSPPDGELFF.

This clonotype was observed many times. V is TRBV7-9 and J is TRBJ2-7, with D possibly being TRBD1 (6 bases). From germline, CDR1 is SEHNR and CDR2 FQNEAQ (reference sequence). CDR3 size: 12 residues. V was clipped by 5 bases and J by 4 bases, with 9 bases between them. The CDR3 DNA sequence: TGTGCCAGCAGCCGGACAGTGTACGAGCAGTACTTC. This gives the protein CASSRTVYEQYF.

Notes on this clonotype: At one of its ends the junction is not consistent with the germline gene, which may arise from a read error. J is TRBJ1-1 and V is TRBV10-2; a possible D gene is TRBD1 (5 bases). Per the germline V gene, CDR1 is WSHSY and CDR2 is SAAADI. CDR3 length: 13 amino acids. The CDR3 coding sequence is TGTGCCAACAGGCGCACGATGAACACTGAAGCTTTCTTT. It specifies CANRRTMNTEAFF.

Only a few counts were recorded for this clonotype. V is TRBV5-1 and J is TRBJ1-4; 10 bases line up with TRBD1. J lost 7 bases, V lost 3 bases, and 6 bases had no gene match. Germline CDR1 SGHRS, CDR2 YFSETQ. The CDR3 runs 15 residues. The CDR3 is CASSYWTGGGEKLFF. The CDR3 DNA reads as TGCGCCAGCAGCTACTGGACAGGGGGAGGTGAAAAACTGTTTTTT.

This clonotype was recorded many times. V and J are TRBV29-1 and TRBJ1-2; 7 bases line up with TRBD1. Germline lookup yields CDR1 SQVTM and CDR2 ANQGSEA. Trimming cost V 8 bases and J 2 bases; bases outside gene matches: 2. The CDR3 totals 11 residues. CDR3 in DNA: TGCAGCTCAGGGGGGAACTATGGCTACACCTTC. This sequence encodes CSSGGNYGYTF.

Details on this clonotype: Compared with germline, one end of the junction differs, possibly owing to a read error. The chain links TRBV25-1 to TRBJ1-1; TRBD1 matches 7 bases. The germline V gene encodes CDR1 MGHDK and CDR2 SYGVNS. The CDR3 is 13 amino acids. CDR3 DNA: TGTACCAGCATAGGGGACAGAAACACTGAAGCTTTCTTT. This sequence encodes CTSIGDRNTEAFF.

About this clonotype: It may be a read error: a sequence one base away is much more abundant. The V call is TRBV20-1, the J call TRBJ1-1; 8 bases match TRBD1. Germline V gene sequence: CDR1 DFQATT, CDR2 SNEGSKA (reference sequence). V was pared by 0 bases and J by 4 bases, with 7 bases of the junction left unmatched. The CDR3 length is 15 residues. This CDR3 is CSARDQDRDPTEAFF. The CDR3 DNA reads TGCAGTGCTAGAGATCAGGACAGGGATCCCACTGAAGCTTTCTTT.

The chain recombines TRBV5-1 with TRBJ1-5; D gene uncertain. V dropped 0 bases and J dropped 11 bases, with 12 bases sitting between them. In germline, CDR1 is SGHRS, CDR2 YFSETQ. This CDR3 has 13 residues. CDR3 bases: TGCGCCAGCAGCTTGGGGTACGGCGAGGCCCAGCATTTT. The encoded protein is CASSLGYGEAQHF.

This chain uses TRBV15 with TRBJ1-4; maybe TRBD1 (5 bases). Looked up from germline, CDR1 is LNHNV and CDR2 is YYDKDF (reference sequence). The CDR3 sequence is 13 residues long. V lost 9 bases to trimming and J lost 10 bases, with 18 bases between them. CDR3 in amino acids: CATRALRDRKLFF. DNA for the CDR3: TGTGCCACTCGGGCTCTCAGGGATAGAAAACTGTTTTTT.

The V call is TRBV29-1, the J call TRBJ2-3; TRBD2 is a possible D gene (6 bases). Germline V gene lookup returns CDR1 SQVTM and CDR2 ANQGSEA. The CDR3 sequence is 16 residues long. V shed 6 bases and J shed 3 bases, with 22 bases lying between them. For the CDR3, the DNA is TGCAGCGTCCCGGTCATGTGGGGGGAGGTTACAGATACGCAGTATTTT. Amino acids: CSVPVMWGEVTDTQYF.

Concerning this clonotype itself: This may arise from a read error, as a much more abundant clone is one base away. The chain couples TRBV20-1 to TRBJ1-1, with D perhaps matching TRBD1 (5 bases). Germline CDR1 is DFQATT and CDR2 is SNEGSKA (reference sequence). V was trimmed by 0 bases and J by 10 bases, leaving 15 bases between them. There are 13 residues in the CDR3. CDR3 DNA: TGCAGTGCTAGAGATGAATCAGGGCAAACAGCTTTCTTT. This gives the protein CSARDESGQTAFF.

This clonotype was seen at least ten times. The J gene is TRBJ1-1, the V gene TRBV14; 7 nucleotides match TRBD1. CDR3 length equals 15 residues. Germline V gene lookup returns CDR1 SGHDN and CDR2 FVKESK. V was clipped by 4 bases and J by 5 bases; unmatched bases: 10. CDR3 region: CASSLPTTGLTEAFF. The CDR3 coding sequence is TGTGCCAGCAGCCTCCCGACGACAGGGCTGACTGAAGCTTTCTTT.

This clonotype was seen a handful of times. V gene TRBV5-1 combines with J gene TRBJ1-1; D uncertain. The CDR3 sequence is 14 residues long. V shed 5 bases and J shed 4 bases, with 15 bases lying between them. Germline loops: CDR1 SGHRS, CDR2 YFSETQ. DNA for the CDR3: TGCGCCAGCAGAGTTCAACAGCCGGGCACTGAAGCTTTCTTT. Translating it yields CASRVQQPGTEAFF.

The chain carries TRBV4-3 and TRBJ1-4; tentative D call: TRBD1 (5 bases). This CDR3 has 16 residues. V was clipped by 4 bases and J by 3 bases, with 15 bases between them. CDR1 and CDR2 (germline): LGHNA, YSLEER. CDR3 protein: CASSPDPPGANEKLFF. Here the CDR3 DNA reads TGCGCCAGCAGCCCCGATCCCCCGGGGGCTAATGAAAAACTGTTTTTT.